A single sample is the source of the 2 T cell receptor beta chains below, sequenced in a study of CD8+CD57+ T cells in acquired aplastic anemia. All sequencing subjects had displayed CD8+CD57+ cell expansion on flow cytometry. The use of genomic DNA as template underpinned the TCR beta VDJ and CDR3 profiling. TCRdb passed the reads through MiXCR, listing each CDR3 protein once. The table records around 200,000 distinct CDR3 sequences, 48% of them present only once. The sample taken for sequencing was sorted CD4+, CD8+, or CD8+CD57+ T cells (not recorded which) from PBMCs. The origin of the receptors is a human donor with aplastic anemia.

V gene TRBV19 combines with J gene TRBJ2-1; 7 nucleotides line up with TRBD1. Per the germline V gene, CDR1 is LNHDA and CDR2 is SQIVND (reference sequence). The CDR3 is 15 residues long. The V gene end was trimmed by 6 bases and the J gene end by 1 base; junction bases not matched to a gene: 6. CDR3 in amino acids: CASSPDRFSYNEQFF. The CDR3 DNA follows: TGTGCCAGTAGCCCGGACAGGTTTTCCTACAATGAGCAGTTCTTC.

Many counts were recorded for this clonotype. V is TRBV11-2 and J is TRBJ2-7, with 8 bases that match TRBD2. Trimming at V came to 1 base and at J to 3 bases, leaving 17 bases not matched to a gene. Per germline, CDR1 SGHAT and CDR2 FQNNGV. CDR3 length: 19 residues. This CDR3 reads CASSLVSRPGGRFVYEQYF. Written as DNA, the CDR3 is TGTGCCAGCAGCTTAGTCTCTCGACCGGGGGGGCGTTTCGTCTACGAGCAGTACTTC. Combining the CDR3 with reference TRBV11-2 and TRBJ2-7 gives the whole variable domain EAGVAQSPRYKIIEKRQSVAFWCNPISGHATLYWYQQILGQGPKLLIQFQNNGVVDDSQLPKDRFSAERLKGVDSTLKIQPAKLEDSAVYLCASSLVSRPGGRFVYEQYFGPGTRLTVT.